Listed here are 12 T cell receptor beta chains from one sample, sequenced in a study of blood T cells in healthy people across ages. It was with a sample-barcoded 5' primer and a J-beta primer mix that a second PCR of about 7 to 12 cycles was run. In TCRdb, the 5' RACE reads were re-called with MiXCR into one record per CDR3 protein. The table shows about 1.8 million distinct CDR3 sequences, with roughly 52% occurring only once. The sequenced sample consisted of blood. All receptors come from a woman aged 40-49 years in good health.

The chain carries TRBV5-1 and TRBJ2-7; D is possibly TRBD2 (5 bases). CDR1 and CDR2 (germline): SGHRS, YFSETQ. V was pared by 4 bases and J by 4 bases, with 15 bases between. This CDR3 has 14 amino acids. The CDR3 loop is CASSASGLGYEQYF. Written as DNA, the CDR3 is TGCGCCAGCAGCGCATCCGGACTTGGGTACGAGCAGTACTTC.

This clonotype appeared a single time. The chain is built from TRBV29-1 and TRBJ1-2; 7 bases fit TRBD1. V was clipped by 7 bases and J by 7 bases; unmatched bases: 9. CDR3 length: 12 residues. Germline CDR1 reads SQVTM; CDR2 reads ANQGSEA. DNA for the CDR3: TGCAGCGGAACAGGGGTTTCCATTGGCTACACCTTC. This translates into CSGTGVSIGYTF.

The CDR3 here is CSAPRLGPQETQYF. The CDR3 nucleotides read TGCAGTGCTCCACGACTAGGCCCACAAGAGACCCAGTACTTC. The genes are TRBV20-1 and TRBJ2-5; D is perhaps TRBD2 (6 bases). The germline V gene has CDR1 DFQATT and CDR2 SNEGSKA (reference sequence). V gave up 5 bases and J gave up 2 bases, with 15 bases separating them. The CDR3 loop spans 14 amino acids.

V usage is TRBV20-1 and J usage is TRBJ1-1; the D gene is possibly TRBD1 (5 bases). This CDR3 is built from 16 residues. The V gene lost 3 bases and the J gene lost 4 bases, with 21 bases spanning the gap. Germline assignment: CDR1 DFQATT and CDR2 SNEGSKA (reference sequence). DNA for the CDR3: TGCAGTGCTAGTGGCCGGGACTACGGCCATGGCACTGAAGCTTTCTTT. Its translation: CSASGRDYGHGTEAFF.

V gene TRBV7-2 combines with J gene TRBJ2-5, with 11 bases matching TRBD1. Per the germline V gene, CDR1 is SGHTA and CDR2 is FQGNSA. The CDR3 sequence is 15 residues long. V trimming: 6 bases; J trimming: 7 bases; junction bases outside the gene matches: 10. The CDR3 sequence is CASRTGTGGVVTQYF. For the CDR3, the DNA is TGTGCCAGCAGGACCGGGACAGGGGGGGTGGTGACCCAGTACTTC. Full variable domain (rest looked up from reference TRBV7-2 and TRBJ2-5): GAGVSQSPSNKVTEKGKDVELRCDPISGHTALYWYRQSLGQGLEFLIYFQGNSAPDKSGLPSDRFSAERTGGSVSTLTIQRTQQEDSAVYLCASRTGTGGVVTQYFGPGTRLLVL.

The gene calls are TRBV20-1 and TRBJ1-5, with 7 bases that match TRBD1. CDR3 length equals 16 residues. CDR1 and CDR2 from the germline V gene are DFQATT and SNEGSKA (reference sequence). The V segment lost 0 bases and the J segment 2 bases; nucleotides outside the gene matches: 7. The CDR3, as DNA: TGCAGTGCTAGAGATCCTACAGGGGCACGCAATCAGCCCCAGCATTTT. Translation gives CSARDPTGARNQPQHF.

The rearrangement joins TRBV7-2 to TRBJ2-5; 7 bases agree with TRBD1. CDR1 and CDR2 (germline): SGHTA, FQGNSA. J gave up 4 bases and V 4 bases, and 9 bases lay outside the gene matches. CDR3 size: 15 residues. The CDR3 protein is CASSSGPQGRETQYF. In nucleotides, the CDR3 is TGTGCCAGCAGCTCAGGGCCACAGGGGCGAGAGACCCAGTACTTC.

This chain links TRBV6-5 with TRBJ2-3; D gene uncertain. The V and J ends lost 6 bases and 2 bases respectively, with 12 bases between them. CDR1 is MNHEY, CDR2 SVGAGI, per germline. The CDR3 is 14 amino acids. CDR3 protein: CASRIHRYTDTQYF. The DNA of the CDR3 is TGTGCCAGCAGAATACATAGATACACAGATACGCAGTATTTT.

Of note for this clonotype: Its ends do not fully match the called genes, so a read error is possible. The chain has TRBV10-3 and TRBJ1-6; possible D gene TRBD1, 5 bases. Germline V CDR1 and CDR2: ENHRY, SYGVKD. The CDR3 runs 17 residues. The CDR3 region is CAISEPSVAGYNSSLHF. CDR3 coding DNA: TGTGCCATCAGTGAGCCCAGCGTGGCAGGGTATAATTCATCCCTCCACTTT.

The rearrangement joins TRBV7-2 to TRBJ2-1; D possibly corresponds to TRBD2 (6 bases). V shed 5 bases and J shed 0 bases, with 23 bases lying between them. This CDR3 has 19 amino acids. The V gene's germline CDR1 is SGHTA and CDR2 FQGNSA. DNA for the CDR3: TGTGCCAGCAGCCTAGGGGCGGGGACGGGCCTAAGCTCCTACAATGAGCAGTTCTTC. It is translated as CASSLGAGTGLSSYNEQFF.

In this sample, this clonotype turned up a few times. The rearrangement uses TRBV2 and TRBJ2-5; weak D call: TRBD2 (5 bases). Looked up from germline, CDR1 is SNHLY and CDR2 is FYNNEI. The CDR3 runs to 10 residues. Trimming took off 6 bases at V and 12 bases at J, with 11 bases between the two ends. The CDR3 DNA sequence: TGTGCCAGCAGGGATAGCGAGGAGTACTTC. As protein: CASRDSEEYF.

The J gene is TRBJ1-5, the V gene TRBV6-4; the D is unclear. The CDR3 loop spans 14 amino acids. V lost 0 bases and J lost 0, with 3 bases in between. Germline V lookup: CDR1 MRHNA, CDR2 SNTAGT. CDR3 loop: CASSDSVSNQPQHF. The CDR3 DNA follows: TGTGCCAGCAGTGACTCAGTTAGCAATCAGCCCCAGCATTTT.